What follows are 22 T cell receptor beta chains derived from one specimen sequenced in a study of metastatic and nonmetastatic thyroid tumors. Thyroid surgery was performed in patients who had received no treatment beforehand. Through MiXCR, TCRdb re-clonotyped the PCR reads. Altogether approximately 30,000 clones are present, 7% to 8% being singletons, with the ten largest covering about 45%. The sequenced sample was blood. The receptors come from a female donor with papillary thyroid cancer or a benign thyroid nodule (not recorded which). Some clones in this sample may be carry-over from other donors' samples.

This clone was detected many times. This chain uses TRBV18 with TRBJ2-3, with D hard to call. CDR3 length: 13 residues. Germline V gene lookup returns CDR1 KGHSH and CDR2 LQKENI. The ends were cut back, 2 bases at V and 5 bases at J, with 8 bases in the middle. The CDR3 spells CASSPDVGDTQYF. CDR3 nucleotides: TGTGCCAGCTCACCAGACGTGGGAGATACGCAGTATTTT.

This clone was found many times. The rearrangement joins TRBV6-5 to TRBJ1-2; D is unclear. Looked up from germline, CDR1 is MNHEY and CDR2 is SVGAGI. CDR3 length: 10 residues. V dropped 2 bases and J dropped 8 bases, with 3 bases sitting between them. CDR3 in DNA: TGTGCCAGCAGTTACGGGGGCTACACCTTC. It translates to CASSYGGYTF.

Ten or more counts support this clone. The chain couples TRBV7-8 to TRBJ2-3; the D is unclear. The CDR3 runs 16 residues. The germline V gene encodes CDR1 SGHVS and CDR2 FQNEAQ. V was cut by 3 bases and J by 0 bases, with 13 bases left in between. In nucleotides, the CDR3 is TGTGCCAGCAGCTTTCTGGGATTACGGAGCACAGATACGCAGTATTTT. It specifies CASSFLGLRSTDTQYF. The whole variable domain, remainder taken from reference TRBV7-8 and TRBJ2-3, is GAGVSQSPRYKVAKRGQDVALRCDPISGHVSLFWYQQALGQGPEFLTYFQNEAQLDKSGLPSDRFFAERPEGSVSTLKIQRTQQEDSAVYLCASSFLGLRSTDTQYFGPGTRLTVL.

The sample holds many counts of this clone. This chain links TRBV6-5 with TRBJ2-5; D may be TRBD1 (5 bases). Between the trimmed V and J ends, which lost 2 bases and 5 bases, there was a span of 12 bases. In germline, CDR1 is MNHEY, CDR2 SVGAGI. The CDR3 consists of 14 residues. In nucleotides, the CDR3 is TGTGCCAGCAGTTACGGGGCAGGGCGGGAGACCCAGTACTTC. This codes for CASSYGAGRETQYF.

A single count supports this clone. The chain recombines TRBV6-1 with TRBJ2-5; a possible D gene is TRBD2 (6 bases). Trimming stripped 5 bases from V and 6 bases from J, with 16 bases between. CDR3 length: 14 amino acids. Germline V gene data show CDR1 as MNHNS and CDR2 as SASEGT. The CDR3 spells CASSPSRGQKTQYF. The CDR3 region has the DNA TGTGCCAGCAGTCCCTCGCGGGGTCAAAAGACCCAGTACTTC.

This clone was observed once. This sequence joins TRBV12-3 or TRBV12-4 and TRBJ1-1, with no clear D. The ends were cut back, 3 bases at V and 5 bases at J, with 10 bases in the middle. CDR3 size: 13 residues. CDR3 nucleotide sequence: TGTGCCAGCAGTTTCAATGCGGGTACTGAAGCTTTCTTT. This codes for CASSFNAGTEAFF.

The table lists this clone with many counts. V usage is TRBV6-1 and J usage is TRBJ2-7, with D possibly called TRBD1 or TRBD2 (5 bases each). Trimming took 6 bases from V and 1 from J, leaving 13 bases between them. This CDR3 is built from 14 residues. CDR1 and CDR2 from the germline V gene are MNHNS and SASEGT. DNA of the CDR3: TGTGCCAGCAGCCTAGGGACGTTGTCCTACGAGCAGTACTTC. Its translation: CASSLGTLSYEQYF.

In its sample, this clone was seen many times. This sample includes further DNA sequences coding for the same CDR3. The chain employs TRBV6-1 and TRBJ2-6, with D perhaps TRBD1 (5 bases). CDR3 length: 16 residues. Trimming took off 2 bases at V and 4 bases at J, with 12 bases between the two ends. The germline CDR1 and CDR2 sequences are MNHNS and SASEGT. The CDR3 nucleotides read TGTGCCAGCAGTGAACAGGGAAAGAAGGGGGCCAACGTCCTGACTTTC. Translation: CASSEQGKKGANVLTF.

This clone was seen ten or more times. The chain has TRBV19 and TRBJ2-2; the D gene is possibly TRBD1 (5 bases). The CDR3 sequence is 17 residues long. V was trimmed by 5 bases and J by 1 base, leaving 17 bases between them. CDR1 is LNHDA and CDR2 is SQIVND in the germline V gene (reference sequence). This CDR3 is CASSLNPPTVNTGELFF. CDR3 sequence (DNA): TGTGCCAGTAGTCTCAACCCACCGACAGTGAACACCGGGGAGCTGTTTTTT.

This clone was counted at least ten times. This chain joins TRBV3-1 and TRBJ1-1; 8 nucleotides line up with TRBD1. This CDR3 has 13 amino acids. CDR1 is LGHDT and CDR2 is YNNKEL in the germline V gene (reference sequence). The ends lost 2 bases at V and 5 bases at J; junction bases unmatched: 1. The DNA for the CDR3 is TGTGCCAGCAGCCAAAACAGGGGGACTGAAGCTTTCTTT. Its translation is CASSQNRGTEAFF.

In this sample, this clone turned up many times. A read error is possible here, since a much larger clone lies one base away. The final CDR3 position lacks the conserved phenylalanine or tryptophan, pointing to a likely read error. This chain uses TRBV11-2 with TRBJ1-6; D is unclear. V was trimmed by 0 bases and J by 9 bases, leaving 9 bases between them. This CDR3 has 14 residues. Germline CDR1 is SGHAT and CDR2 is FQNNGV. DNA of the CDR3: TGTGCCAGCAGCTTAGACCCGGGAATTTCACCCCTCCACCTT. It encodes CASSLDPGISPLHL.

This clone was observed many times. The chain combines TRBV20-1 with TRBJ2-2, with TRBD1 matching 7 bases. Germline trimming cut 2 bases from V and 5 bases from J; bases unmatched to any gene: 5. The CDR3 has 14 residues. Germline V gives CDR1 DFQATT, CDR2 SNEGSKA (reference sequence). CDR3 coding DNA: TGCAGTGCTAGAAAGGGGGCAGGGACCGGGGAGCTGTTTTTT. Translation gives CSARKGAGTGELFF.

This clone was found many times. The chain has TRBV5-1 and TRBJ2-1, with D perhaps given as TRBD1 or TRBD2 (6 bases each). V gave up 2 bases and J gave up 8 bases, with 8 bases separating them. This CDR3 contains 12 residues. Germline lookup yields CDR1 SGHRS and CDR2 YFSETQ. The CDR3 reads CASSFRGDEQFF. The DNA of the CDR3 is TGCGCCAGCAGCTTTAGGGGGGATGAGCAGTTCTTC.

In this sample, this clone turned up many times. The chain is built from TRBV7-6 and TRBJ2-1; D may be TRBD1 (6 bases). V dropped 0 bases and J dropped 6 bases, with 12 bases sitting between them. Germline assignment: CDR1 SGHVS and CDR2 FNYEAQ. This CDR3 region has 15 residues. The CDR3 nucleotides read TGTGCCAGCAGCTTAGCGGGGGTACAGGGCAATGAGCAGTTCTTC. Translation: CASSLAGVQGNEQFF. Drawing the rest from reference TRBV7-6 and TRBJ2-1, the complete variable domain is GAGVSQSPRYKVTKRGQDVALRCDPISGHVSLYWYRQALGQGPEFLTYFNYEAQQDKSGLPNDRFSAERPEGSISTLTIQRTEQRDSAMYRCASSLAGVQGNEQFFGPGTRLTVL.

This clone was recorded many times. The chain combines TRBV3-1 with TRBJ1-1; possible D gene TRBD1, 5 bases. V was shortened by 4 bases and J by 5 bases, with 14 bases between the two germline ends. The CDR3 extends over 14 amino acids. CDR1 and CDR2 from the germline V gene are LGHDT and YNNKEL (reference sequence). CDR3 sequence: CASSPVKRGTEAFF. The DNA of the CDR3 is TGTGCCAGCAGCCCCGTGAAAAGGGGAACTGAAGCTTTCTTT.

This clone was picked up many times. The chain uses TRBV27 and TRBJ1-1; no reliable D call. Per germline, CDR1 MNHEY and CDR2 SMNVEV (reference sequence). The CDR3 has 13 residues. Deletions cut 6 bases from V and 4 bases from J, with 12 bases between. The CDR3 here is CASRVQPFTEAFF. CDR3 nucleotides: TGTGCCAGCAGGGTACAGCCCTTCACTGAAGCTTTCTTT.

This clone was seen many times. The CDR3 sequence is CAWSPPRGFNTQYF. The DNA for the CDR3 is TGTGCCTGGAGTCCCCCCAGGGGTTTTAATACGCAGTATTTT. This sequence joins TRBV30 and TRBJ2-3; D possibly corresponds to TRBD1 (6 bases). Trimming stripped 2 bases from V and 7 bases from J, with 16 bases between. CDR1 is GTSNPN and CDR2 is SVGIG in the germline V gene (reference sequence). The CDR3 sequence is 14 residues long.

This clone was recorded a few times. This chain connects TRBV2 to TRBJ1-1; tentative D call: TRBD1 (5 bases). Germline-derived CDR1 and CDR2 are SNHLY and FYNNEI. V was pared by 4 bases and J by 1 base, with 10 bases between. The CDR3 is made up of 14 amino acids. DNA for the CDR3: TGTGCCAGCAGTGTTAGACAGACGAACACTGAAGCTTTCTTT. As protein: CASSVRQTNTEAFF. Full variable domain (outside the CDR3, taken from reference TRBV2 and TRBJ1-1): EPEVTQTPSHQVTQMGQEVILRCVPISNHLYFYWYRQILGQKVEFLVSFYNNEISEKSEIFDDQFSVERPDGSNFTLKIRSTKLEDSAMYFCASSVRQTNTEAFFGQGTRLTVV.

This clone was observed a single time. This may come from a read error, since a much larger clone is one base off. This sample also contains other DNA sequences that code for the same CDR3. The V and J genes are TRBV20-1 and TRBJ1-4; the match to TRBD1 covers 8 bases. V gave up 6 bases and J gave up 7 bases; unmatched junction bases: 10. CDR1 is DFQATT, CDR2 SNEGSKA, per germline (reference sequence). The CDR3 runs 14 residues. The chain's CDR3 is CSATTGTGVEKLFF. The DNA of the CDR3 is TGCAGTGCAACGACCGGGACAGGTGTTGAAAAACTGTTTTTT.

This clone occurred many times. The chain couples TRBV5-1 to TRBJ1-6; perhaps TRBD1 as D (6 bases). V lost 1 base and J 7 bases, leaving 15 bases between the germline ends. CDR1 is SGHRS and CDR2 is YFSETQ in the germline V gene. The CDR3 runs 16 residues. In DNA, the CDR3 is TGCGCCAGCAGCTTGATCTCGGGACAAAAAAATTCACCCCTCCACTTT. Encoded protein: CASSLISGQKNSPLHF.

Ten or more counts support this clone. The chain is built from TRBV2 and TRBJ1-5; tentatively, D is TRBD1 (5 bases). Germline loops: CDR1 SNHLY, CDR2 FYNNEI. Trimming took off 3 bases at V and 5 bases at J, with 8 bases between the two ends. This CDR3 spans 13 amino acids. The CDR3 DNA reads as TGTGCCAGCAGTGACAGGGAAGATCAGCCCCAGCATTTT. Translation gives CASSDREDQPQHF.

This clone was counted between two and nine times. A clone one base away is much larger, so this may be a read error. The chain recombines TRBV6-1 with TRBJ2-1; weak D call: TRBD1 (6 bases). The CDR3 sequence is 15 residues long. Trimming shortened V by 6 bases and J by 6 bases, and 18 bases separated the two germline ends. Germline assignment: CDR1 MNHNS and CDR2 SASEGT. CDR3 sequence reads: CASSLRDTGTNEQFF. The CDR3 DNA sequence: TGTGCCAGCAGCCTCCGGGACACGGGAACCAATGAGCAGTTCTTC.